The T cell receptor beta chain under discussion was sequenced for a study of post-analysis software for immune sequencing data. Study at large: There were relapsing-remitting, secondary progressive and progressive-relapsing multiple sclerosis among the disease courses included.

The germline V gene encodes CDR1 SEHNR and CDR2 FQNEAQ (reference sequence). The CDR3 runs 16 residues. Between the trimmed V and J ends, which lost 5 bases and 1 base, there was a span of 16 bases. This clonotype was counted only a few times. Its target is not known. Overall study findings and caveats: Normalized Chao1 diversity in multiple sclerosis patients fell significantly below that of controls. Strong same-batch co-clustering of samples appeared with F measure clustering. Patients carried several TRBV segments more frequently than controls did, and TRBV5-6, TRBV5-1 and TRBV20-1 were among them.

Prepared libraries of TCR beta cDNA carried unique molecular identifiers. A few hundred thousand cDNA molecules came from roughly 0.93 to 9.6 million T cells. TCRdb independently ran MiXCR on the PCR reads; one entry per CDR3 protein. The table lists 750,000 to 900,000 distinct CDR3 sequences, about half of them singletons. The TCR was taken from a girl aged 5 to 17 with multiple sclerosis. The V and J genes are TRBV7-9 and TRBJ2-3, with D maybe TRBD1 (6 bases). Sequencing was carried out using blood. The CDR3: CASSKTGTRGTDTQYF. CDR3 in DNA: TGTGCCAGCAGCAAAACAGGGACGAGGGGCACAGATACGCAGTATTTT.